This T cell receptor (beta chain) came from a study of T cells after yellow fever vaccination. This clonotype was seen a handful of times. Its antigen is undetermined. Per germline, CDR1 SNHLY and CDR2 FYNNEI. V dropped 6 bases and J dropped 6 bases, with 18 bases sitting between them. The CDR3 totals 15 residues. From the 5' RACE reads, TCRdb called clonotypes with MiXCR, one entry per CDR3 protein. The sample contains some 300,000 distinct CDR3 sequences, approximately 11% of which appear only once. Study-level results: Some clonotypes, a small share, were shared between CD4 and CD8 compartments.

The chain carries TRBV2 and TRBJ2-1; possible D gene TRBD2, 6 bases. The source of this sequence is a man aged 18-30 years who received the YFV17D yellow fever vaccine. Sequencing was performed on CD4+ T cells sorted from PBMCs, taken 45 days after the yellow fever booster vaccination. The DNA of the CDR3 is TGTGCCAGCAGCCCCTCCGGGGCGGGGTTCAATGAGCAGTTCTTC. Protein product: CASSPSGAGFNEQFF.